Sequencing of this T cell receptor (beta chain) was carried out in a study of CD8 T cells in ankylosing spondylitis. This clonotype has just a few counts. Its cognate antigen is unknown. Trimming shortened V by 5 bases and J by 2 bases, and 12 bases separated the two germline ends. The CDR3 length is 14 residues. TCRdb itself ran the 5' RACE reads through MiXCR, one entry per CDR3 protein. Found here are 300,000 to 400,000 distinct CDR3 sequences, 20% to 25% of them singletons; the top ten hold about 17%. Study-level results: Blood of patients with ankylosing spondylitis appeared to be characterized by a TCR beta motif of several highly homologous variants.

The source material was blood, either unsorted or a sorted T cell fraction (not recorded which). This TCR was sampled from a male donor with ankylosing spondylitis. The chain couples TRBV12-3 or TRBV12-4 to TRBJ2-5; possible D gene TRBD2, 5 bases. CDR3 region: CASSQREGQETQYF. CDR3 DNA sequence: TGTGCCAGCAGTCAACGGGAAGGACAAGAGACCCAGTACTTC.